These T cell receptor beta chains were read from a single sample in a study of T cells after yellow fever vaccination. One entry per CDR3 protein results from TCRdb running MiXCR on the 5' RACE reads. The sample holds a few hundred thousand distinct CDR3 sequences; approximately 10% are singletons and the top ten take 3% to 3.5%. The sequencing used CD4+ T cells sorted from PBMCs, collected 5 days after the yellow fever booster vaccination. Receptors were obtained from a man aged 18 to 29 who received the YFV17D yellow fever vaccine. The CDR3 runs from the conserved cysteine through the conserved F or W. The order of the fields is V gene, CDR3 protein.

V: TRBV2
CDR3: CAIAGIPKNIQYF

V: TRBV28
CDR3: CASSLGVGYTF

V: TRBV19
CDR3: CASSSGRLNQPQHF

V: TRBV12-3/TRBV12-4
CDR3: CASKDRGNSGNTIYF

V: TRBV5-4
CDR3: CASGQGETEAFF

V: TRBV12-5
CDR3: CASGLVQGSSGNTIYF

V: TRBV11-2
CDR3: CASSYESEGKETQYF

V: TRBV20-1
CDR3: CSASRQPNTEAFF

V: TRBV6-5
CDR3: CASSYTRGAGETQYF

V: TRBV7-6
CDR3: CASSFGHWETQYF